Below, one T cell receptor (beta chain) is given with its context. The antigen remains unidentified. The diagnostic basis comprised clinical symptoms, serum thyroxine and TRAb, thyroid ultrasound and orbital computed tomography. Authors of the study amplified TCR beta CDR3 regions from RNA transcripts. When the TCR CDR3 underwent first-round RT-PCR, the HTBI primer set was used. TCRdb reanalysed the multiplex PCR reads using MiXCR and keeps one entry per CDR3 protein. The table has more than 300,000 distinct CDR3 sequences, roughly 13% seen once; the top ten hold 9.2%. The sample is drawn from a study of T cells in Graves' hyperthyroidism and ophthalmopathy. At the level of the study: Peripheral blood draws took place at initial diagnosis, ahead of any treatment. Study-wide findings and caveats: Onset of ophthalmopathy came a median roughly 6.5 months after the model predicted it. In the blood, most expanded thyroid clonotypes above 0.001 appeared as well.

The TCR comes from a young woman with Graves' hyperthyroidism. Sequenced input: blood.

CDR3 in DNA: TGTGCCAGCAGCTTGGGGTTGGGGGGAGCCTACGAGCAGTACTTC. Its translation: CASSLGLGGAYEQYF. The rearrangement uses TRBV5-4 and TRBJ2-7; D might be TRBD2 (6 bases). The CDR3 consists of 15 residues. Germline values: CDR1 SGHNT, CDR2 YYREEE (reference sequence). Trimming cost V 0 bases and J 2 bases, with 12 bases left between them.